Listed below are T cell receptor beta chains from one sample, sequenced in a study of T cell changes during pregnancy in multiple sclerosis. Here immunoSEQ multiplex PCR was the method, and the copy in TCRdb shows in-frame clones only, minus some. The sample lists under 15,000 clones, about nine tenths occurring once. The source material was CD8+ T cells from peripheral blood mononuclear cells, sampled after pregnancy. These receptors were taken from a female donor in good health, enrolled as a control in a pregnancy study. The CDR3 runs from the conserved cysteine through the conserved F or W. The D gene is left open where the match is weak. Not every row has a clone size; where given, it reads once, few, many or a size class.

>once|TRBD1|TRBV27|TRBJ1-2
TGTGCCAGCACAGGGGGGTTAGAGGGCTACACCTTC
CASTGGLEGYTF
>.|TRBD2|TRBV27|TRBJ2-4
TGTGCCACCCGGGGGAGGGAACTAGCCAAAAACATTCAGTACTTC
CATRGRELAKNIQYF
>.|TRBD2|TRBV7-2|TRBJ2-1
TGTGCCAGCAGCTTACTAGCGGGAGGGTCCGAGCAGTTCTTC
CASSLLAGGSEQFF
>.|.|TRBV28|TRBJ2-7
TGTGCCAGCAGCGTACACTCGGGGCAGTACTTC
CASSVHSGQYF
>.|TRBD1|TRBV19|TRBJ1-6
TGTGCCAGTAGCTCAGGACAGGGAGGCTCACCCCTCCACTTT
CASSSGQGGSPLHF
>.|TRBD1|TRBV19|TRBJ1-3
TGTGCCAGTAGTCCACAGGGGGCTGTCATCGGAAACACCATATATTTT
CASSPQGAVIGNTIYF
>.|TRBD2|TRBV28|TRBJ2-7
TGTGCCAGCAGATCTAGCGGGGAGGGGGGCGAGCAGTACTTC
CASRSSGEGGEQYF
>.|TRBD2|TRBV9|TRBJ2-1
TGTGCCAGCAGCGTAGTTAGCGGGGGGTACAATGAGCAGTTCTTC
CASSVVSGGYNEQFF
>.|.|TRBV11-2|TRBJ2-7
TGTGCCAGCAGCCACGCAGCGAGCTCCTACGAGCAGTACTTC
CASSHAASSYEQYF
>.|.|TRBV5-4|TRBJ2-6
TGTGCCAGCAGCGGGAGGTTTCACTCTGGGGCCAACGTCCTGACTTTC
CASSGRFHSGANVLTF
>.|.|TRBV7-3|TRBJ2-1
TGTGCCAGCAGCCCAGGGGTTGATGAGCAGTTCTTC
CASSPGVDEQFF
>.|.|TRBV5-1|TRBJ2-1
TGCGCCAGCAGCTTCCTTTCTGGACATAGGACAAATGAGCAGTTCTTC
CASSFLSGHRTNEQFF
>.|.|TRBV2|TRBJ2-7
TGTGCCAGCAGTGCGGGGTCCTACGAGCAGTACTTC
CASSAGSYEQYF
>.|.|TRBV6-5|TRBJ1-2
TGTGCCAGCAGTTCCCTGGAGGGTCTATCCTATGGCTACACCTTC
CASSSLEGLSYGYTF
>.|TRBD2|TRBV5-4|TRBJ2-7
TGTGCCAGCAGCTCCTGGACTAGCGGGAGGAACGCCTACGAGCAGTACTTC
CASSSWTSGRNAYEQYF
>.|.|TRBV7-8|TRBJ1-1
TGTGCCAGCAGCTTAGAACAGGGTTACACTGAAGCTTTCTTT
CASSLEQGYTEAFF
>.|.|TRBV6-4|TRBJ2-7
TGTGCCAGCAGGGTACTAGGAGAGCAGTACTTC
CASRVLGEQYF
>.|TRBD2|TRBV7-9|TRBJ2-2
TGTGCCAGCAGCTCCCACGCCCGTACTAGCGGGAGGGACACCGGGGAGCTGTTTTTT
CASSSHARTSGRDTGELFF
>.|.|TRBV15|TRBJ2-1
TGTGCCACCAGCAGAGTGATAGGGGAAGTCTACAATGAGCAGTTCTTC
CATSRVIGEVYNEQFF
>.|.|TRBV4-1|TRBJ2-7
TGCGCCAGCAGCCAAGAGACCGGGACACGTACCTACGAGCAGTACTTC
CASSQETGTRTYEQYF
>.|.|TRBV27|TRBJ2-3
TGTGCCAGCAGTTTATACCCGGACACTCGACTCACAGATACGCAGTATTTT
CASSLYPDTRLTDTQYF
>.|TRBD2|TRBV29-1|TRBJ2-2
TGCAGCGTTGAAGTTAGACTAGCGGGGGTGACCAGGGGGGAGCTGTTTTTT
CSVEVRLAGVTRGELFF